This is a list of T cell receptor beta chains from one sample in a study of T cells after posttransplantation cyclophosphamide. The assay was immunoSEQ multiplex PCR, and TCRdb's table has in-frame clones only and misses some. The sample includes about 28,000 clones, roughly 90% of them seen just once. Sequenced sample: PBMCs. Every receptor here comes from a man aged 50 to 59. Both conserved end residues are part of each CDR3. The D gene is left open where the match is weak. Expanded clones get a size class; other rows say once, few or many, or leave the size out.

CDR3aa	CDR3nt	abundance	v_gene	j_gene	d_gene
CASSSVRVGEKLFF	TGTGCCAGCAGTTCAGTCAGGGTGGGGGAAAAACTGTTTTTT	NA	TRBV27	TRBJ1-4	NA
CASSQETGPYNEQFF	TGCGCCAGCAGCCAGGAGACAGGGCCCTACAATGAGCAGTTCTTC	NA	TRBV4-1	TRBJ2-1	TRBD1
CAWALGDGGGQPQHF	TGTGCCTGGGCCCTGGGGGACGGCGGGGGTCAGCCCCAGCATTTT	once	TRBV30	TRBJ1-5	NA
CASSLRREFRNEQFF	TGTGCCAGCAGCTTGCGGCGGGAGTTTCGGAATGAGCAGTTCTTC	NA	TRBV5-4	TRBJ2-1	TRBD2
CASSQDQTGGINEKLFF	TGTGCCAGCAGCCAAGATCAGACAGGGGGTATTAATGAAAAACTGTTTTTT	NA	TRBV4-2	TRBJ1-4	TRBD1
CASSMQDWGSTDTQYF	TGTGCCAGTAGTATGCAGGACTGGGGAAGCACAGATACGCAGTATTTT	NA	TRBV19	TRBJ2-3	NA
CASSSTGTSRDTQYF	TGTGCCAGCAGTTCTACCGGGACTAGCAGGGATACGCAGTATTTT	NA	TRBV5-4	TRBJ2-3	TRBD2
CASSQGLGGNEQYF	TGCGCCAGCAGCCAAGGCTTGGGGGGGAACGAGCAGTACTTC	NA	TRBV4-1	TRBJ2-7	TRBD2
CASSLGHLNTEAFF	TGTGCCAGCTCACTAGGACACCTAAACACTGAAGCTTTCTTT	NA	TRBV18	TRBJ1-1	NA
CASSVEAGLSTDTQYF	TGTGCCAGCAGCGTAGAAGCGGGACTAAGCACAGATACGCAGTATTTT	NA	TRBV9	TRBJ2-3	TRBD2
CASSGGRVDTQYF	TGTGCCAGCAGTGGGGGGAGGGTAGATACGCAGTATTTT	NA	TRBV2	TRBJ2-3	TRBD2
CAWSAIRTGYGYTF	TGTGCCTGGAGTGCCATTCGGACAGGGTATGGCTACACCTTC	NA	TRBV30	TRBJ1-2	TRBD1
CASSPERSNGYTF	TGTGCCAGCTCACCAGAGAGGAGTAATGGCTACACCTTC	once	TRBV18	TRBJ1-2	NA
CASSLITAGEDTQYF	TGCGCCAGCAGCTTGATTACCGCCGGGGAAGATACGCAGTATTTT	NA	TRBV5-1	TRBJ2-3	NA
CASSRRTTERVNTEAFF	TGCGCCAGCAGCCGGAGAACGACAGAGCGGGTGAACACTGAAGCTTTCTTT	NA	TRBV4-1	TRBJ1-1	NA
CAISGSSVRGDTQYF	TGTGCCATCAGTGGCTCTAGCGTCCGGGGAGATACGCAGTATTTT	few	TRBV10-3	TRBJ2-3	NA
CASSLARAGANEKLFF	TGTGCCAGCAGCTTGGCCCGCGCAGGGGCTAATGAAAAACTGTTTTTT	NA	TRBV5-6	TRBJ1-4	NA
CASSPQTGRYTEAFF	TGTGCCAGCAGCCCACAGACAGGGAGATACACTGAAGCTTTCTTT	few	TRBV9	TRBJ1-1	TRBD1
CASSLYGLEGTDTQYF	TGCGCCAGCAGCTTGTACGGACTAGAGGGCACAGATACGCAGTATTTT	NA	TRBV5-1	TRBJ2-3	TRBD2
CASSDGLAGGPGETQYF	TGTGCCAGCAGTGACGGCCTAGCGGGAGGGCCCGGGGAGACCCAGTACTTC	NA	TRBV2	TRBJ2-5	TRBD2
CSASGTSGSYEQYF	TGCAGCGCCTCCGGGACTAGCGGGAGCTACGAGCAGTACTTC	NA	TRBV29-1	TRBJ2-7	TRBD2
CASSLEGRDYTF	TGTGCCAGCAGCTTAGAGGGGCGAGACTACACCTTC	NA	TRBV7-9	TRBJ1-2	NA
CSVGGISGGSYTDTQYF	TGCAGCGTTGGGGGAATTAGCGGGGGGTCTTACACAGATACGCAGTATTTT	NA	TRBV29-1	TRBJ2-3	TRBD2
CASSLAARGSYEQYF	TGTGCCAGCAGCTTGGCTGCCAGGGGATCCTACGAGCAGTACTTC	NA	TRBV5-4	TRBJ2-7	NA
CASSLSMNTEAFF	TGTGCCAGCAGCTTAAGCATGAACACTGAAGCTTTCTTT	few	TRBV5-6	TRBJ1-1	NA
CASSTGTEGLGQYF	TGCGCCAGCAGCACAGGGACAGAAGGTCTGGGGCAGTACTTC	NA	TRBV5-1	TRBJ2-7	TRBD1
CASSLTGLAGVGQYF	TGTGCCAGCAGCTTAACAGGACTAGCGGGAGTAGGGCAGTACTTC	few	TRBV7-2	TRBJ2-7	TRBD2
CASSPPLLDKRNTIYF	TGTGCCAGCAGCCCCCCCTTATTGGACAAAAGAAACACCATATATTTT	NA	TRBV11-3	TRBJ1-3	NA
CASSIHLSVQAFF	TGTGCCAGTAGTATCCACCTGAGCGTGCAAGCTTTCTTT	NA	TRBV19	TRBJ1-1	NA
CASSIDPQGETQYF	TGTGCCAGTAGTATAGATCCACAGGGAGAGACCCAGTACTTC	NA	TRBV19	TRBJ2-5	NA
CASKQGAFIAFF	TGTGCCAGTAAACAAGGGGCGTTTATAGCTTTCTTT	NA	TRBV19	TRBJ1-1	NA
CAWSVNRDGYTF	TGTGCCTGGAGTGTCAACAGGGATGGCTACACCTTC	NA	TRBV30	TRBJ1-2	NA
CASSFLTGGAYGYTF	TGTGCCAGCAGTTTTTTGACAGGGGGTGCCTATGGCTACACCTTC	NA	TRBV27	TRBJ1-2	TRBD1
CASSPGLAGGPSTDTQYF	TGTGCCAGTAGTCCGGGACTAGCGGGAGGGCCTAGCACAGATACGCAGTATTTT	NA	TRBV19	TRBJ2-3	TRBD2
CASSRTRGGYGYTF	TGTGCCAGCAGTCGCACAAGGGGAGGGTATGGCTACACCTTC	NA	TRBV6-5	TRBJ1-2	NA
CASRGVYEQYF	TGTGCCAGCAGAGGGGTCTACGAGCAGTACTTC	NA	TRBV6-5	TRBJ2-7	NA
CASSSFWGPANTEAFF	TGTGCCAGCAGCTCTTTCTGGGGCCCGGCGAACACTGAAGCTTTCTTT	NA	TRBV28	TRBJ1-1	NA
CASSPRQEGAETQYF	TGTGCCAGCTCACCCCGGCAAGAGGGCGCAGAGACCCAGTACTTC	NA	TRBV18	TRBJ2-5	NA
CASSSTSGTFETQYF	TGTGCCAGCAGCTCTACTAGCGGGACGTTTGAGACCCAGTACTTC	NA	TRBV7-8	TRBJ2-5	TRBD2
CASSLLGQGNEQFF	TGTGCCAGCAGCCTTCTGGGACAGGGCAATGAGCAGTTCTTC	NA	TRBV7-2	TRBJ2-1	TRBD1
CASSFRGYSNQPQHF	TGTGCCAGCAGTTTCAGGGGGTATAGCAATCAGCCCCAGCATTTT	NA	TRBV28	TRBJ1-5	TRBD1
CASSPGPGYEQYF	TGTGCCAGCAGCCCGGGTCCCGGTTACGAGCAGTACTTC	few	TRBV7-8	TRBJ2-7	NA
CASSVLRYEQYF	TGTGCCAGCAGCGTCCTCCGCTACGAGCAGTACTTC	NA	TRBV5-4	TRBJ2-7	NA
CAWERDTVNYGYTF	TGTGCCTGGGAAAGAGACACGGTGAACTATGGCTACACCTTC	NA	TRBV30	TRBJ1-2	NA
CASSQRGQVAYEQYF	TGCGCCAGCAGCCAACGTGGACAGGTAGCCTACGAGCAGTACTTC	NA	TRBV4-1	TRBJ2-7	TRBD1
CASSNLGHAEAFF	TGTGCCAGCAGCAACCTGGGGCATGCTGAAGCTTTCTTT	NA	TRBV5-6	TRBJ1-1	NA